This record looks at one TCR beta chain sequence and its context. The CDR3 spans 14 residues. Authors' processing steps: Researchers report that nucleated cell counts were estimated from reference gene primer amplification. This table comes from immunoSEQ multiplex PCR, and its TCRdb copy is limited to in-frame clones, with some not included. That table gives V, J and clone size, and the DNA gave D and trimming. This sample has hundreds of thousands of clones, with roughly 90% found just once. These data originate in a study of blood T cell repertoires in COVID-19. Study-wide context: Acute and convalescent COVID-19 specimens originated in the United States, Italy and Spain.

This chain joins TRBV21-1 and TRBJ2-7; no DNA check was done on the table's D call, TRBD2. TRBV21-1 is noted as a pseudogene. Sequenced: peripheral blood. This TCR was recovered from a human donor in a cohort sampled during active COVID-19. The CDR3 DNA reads TGTGCCACCCCGTTGAACTACACCTCCTACGAGCAGTACTTC. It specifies CATPLNYTSYEQYF.